The present TCR beta chain was sequenced within a study of cytomegalovirus exposure and HLA in healthy donors. The ends were cut back, 4 bases at V and 4 bases at J, with 7 bases in the middle. The CDR3 length is 12 residues. CDR1 is PRHDT, CDR2 FYEKMQ, per germline (reference sequence). At sampling all donors were nominally healthy, likely with unrecorded immune exposures. Primers: 60 Vbeta forward and 13 Jbeta reverse. TCRdb's table, derived via immunoSEQ multiplex PCR, lists solely in-frame clones and lacks some. The table lists some 120,000 clones, roughly four fifths of them singletons. The specimen was PBMCs. The chain employs TRBV13 and TRBJ1-2; unclear D gene. This TCR was sampled from a man aged 18 to 29 in good health and CMV-seronegative. The CDR3 reads CASSSTSYGYTF. CDR3 sequence (DNA): TGTGCCAGCAGCTCGACTAGCTATGGCTACACCTTC.